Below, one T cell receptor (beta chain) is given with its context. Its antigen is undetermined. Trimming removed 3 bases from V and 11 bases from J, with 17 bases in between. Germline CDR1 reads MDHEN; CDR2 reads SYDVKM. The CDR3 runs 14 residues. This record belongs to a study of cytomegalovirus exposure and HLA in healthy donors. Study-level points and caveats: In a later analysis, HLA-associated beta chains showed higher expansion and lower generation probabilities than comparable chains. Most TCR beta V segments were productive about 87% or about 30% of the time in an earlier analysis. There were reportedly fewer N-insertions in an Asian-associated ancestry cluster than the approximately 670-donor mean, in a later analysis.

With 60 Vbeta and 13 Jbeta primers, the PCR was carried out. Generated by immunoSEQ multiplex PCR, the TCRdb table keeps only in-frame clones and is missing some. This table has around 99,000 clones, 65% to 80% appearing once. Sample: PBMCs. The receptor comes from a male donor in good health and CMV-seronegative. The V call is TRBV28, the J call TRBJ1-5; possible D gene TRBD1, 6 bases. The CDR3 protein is CASSFRGAAVTQHF. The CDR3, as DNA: TGTGCCAGCAGTTTCCGGGGGGCAGCGGTCACCCAGCATTTT.